Following are 9 T cell receptor beta chains from one sample sequenced in a study of T cells in women clearing cervical HPV infection. The protocol was immunoSEQ multiplex PCR, while the TCRdb copy is restricted to in-frame clones and leaves out a portion. The sample's table shows 15,000 to 20,000 clones. The sample was blood buffy coat. These receptors were taken from a woman aged 18 to 75 with a cervical HPV16 infection that either progressed to CIN3+ or cleared (not recorded which).

In the case of this clone: The read ends 3 residues shy of where the CDR3 ends; the end is completed using the germline J gene. The genes are TRBV5-1 and TRBJ1-4; 10 nucleotides match TRBD1. Germline CDR1 and CDR2: SGHRS and YFSETQ. Trimming removed 1 base from V and 6 bases from J; junction bases left unmatched: 3. The CDR3 runs to 15 residues. The sequenced part of the CDR3 DNA is TGCGCCAGCAGCTTGCCGGGACAGGGGTATGAAAAA. Translating it yields CASSLPGQGYEK. The full CDR3 is CASSLPGQGYEKLFF.

By frequency, this clone is medium-sized (0.01 to 0.1%). CDR3 residues: CASSLNQGSEQYF. The part of the CDR3 DNA that was read is TGTGCCAGCAGCTTAAATCAGGGATCCGAG. The chain employs TRBV7-7 and TRBJ2-7; maybe TRBD1 (5 bases). Coverage ceases 3 residues before the CDR3 finishes, and the germline J gene fills in the end. The germline gives CDR1 SSHAT, CDR2 FNYEAQ (reference sequence). With 2 bases removed from V and 6 bases from J, the gap between germline ends came to 11 bases. This CDR3 has 13 amino acids.

On this clone: The read stops 3 residues short of the end of the CDR3; the missing end is completed from the germline J gene. The J gene is TRBJ1-3, the V gene TRBV5-6; 8 bases are a match to TRBD1. Unmatched junction bases numbered 4, after V lost 4 bases and J lost 4 bases. From germline, CDR1 is SGHDT and CDR2 YYEEEE. The length of the CDR3 is 14 residues. CDR3: CASSVDRVGNTIYF. CDR3 DNA (partial): TGTGCCAGCAGCGTGGACAGGGTCGGAAACACC.

Remarks on this clone: Read sequence stops 3 residues before the CDR3 end, and the germline J gene provides the missing end. This chain uses TRBV6-4 with TRBJ2-1, with 11 positions matching TRBD2. Germline CDR1 MRHNA, CDR2 SNTAGT. V trimming: 6 bases; J trimming: 7 bases; junction bases outside the gene matches: 8. CDR3 length equals 15 residues. The CDR3 loop reads CASSKTSGESNEQFF. The sequenced part of the CDR3 DNA is TGTGCCAGCAGCAAGACTAGCGGGGAATCTAATGAG.

A word on this clone: A read error may produce the germline difference seen at one junction end. The CDR3 end falls 3 residues outside the read, so it is completed with the germline J gene. The V gene is TRBV5-6, the J gene TRBJ2-3; 10 bases fit TRBD1. The CDR3 runs to 15 residues. The V gene's germline CDR1 is SGHDT and CDR2 YYEEEE. This chain's CDR3 is CASSSGTGDTETQYF. The CDR3 bases that were read are TGTGCCAGCAGCTCCGGGACAGGGGACACAGAGACG. The complete variable domain, with remaining parts taken from reference TRBV5-6 and TRBJ2-3, reads DAGVTQSPTHLIKTRGQQVTLRCSPKSGHDTVSWYQQALGQGPQFIFQYYEEEERQRGNFPDRFSGHQFPNYSSELNVNALLLGDSALYLCASSSGTGDTETQYFGPGTRLTVL.

About this clone itself: Read data end 3 residues before the CDR3 end; the end is taken from the germline J gene. The chain combines TRBV20-1 with TRBJ2-5; 8 positions agree with TRBD1. This CDR3 has 13 residues. Germline-derived CDR1 and CDR2 are DFQATT and SNEGSKA (reference sequence). The ends lost 3 bases at V and 7 bases at J; junction bases unmatched: 7. The CDR3 bases that were read are TGCAGTGCTAGCCGGGACAGGAAGGTGACC. Protein sequence: CSASRDRKVT. The full CDR3 protein is CSASRDRKVTQYF.

A word on this clone: Coverage ceases 3 residues before the CDR3 finishes, and the germline J gene fills in the end. The chain carries TRBV2 and TRBJ2-2; D ambiguous. Germline V lookup: CDR1 SNHLY, CDR2 FYNNEI. Trimming removed 4 bases at V and 4 bases at J, with 7 bases between. This CDR3 spans 13 amino acids. CDR3 DNA (partial): TGTGCCAGCAGTGCAGAAGTCACCGGGGAG. Translated, it gives CASSAEVTGE. The whole CDR3 protein reads CASSAEVTGELFF.

Regarding this clone: The sequence runs out 3 residues before the end of the CDR3; the remainder is reconstructed from the germline J gene. The rearrangement links TRBV14 to TRBJ2-5; D may be TRBD1 (6 bases). Trimming cost V 0 bases and J 3 bases, with 11 bases left between them. Per the germline V gene, CDR1 is SGHDN and CDR2 is FVKESK. The CDR3 length is 15 residues. The covered CDR3 bases are TGTGCCAGCAGCCAAGATACTGACAGGAAAGAGACC. This codes for CASSQDTDRKET. The CDR3 as a whole reads CASSQDTDRKETQYF.

This clone is medium-sized by frequency. The read gets to within 3 residues of the CDR3 end, and the germline J gene fills in the rest. The rearrangement links TRBV10-3 to TRBJ1-1; TRBD1 agrees at 8 bases. This CDR3 region has 13 residues. The germline CDR1 and CDR2 sequences are ENHRY and SYGVKD. The V and J ends lost 5 bases and 3 bases, in that order; junction bases with no gene match: 2. CDR3 DNA (partial): TGTGCCATCAGTAAGACAGGGGACACTGAA. It yields the protein CAISKTGDTE. The full CDR3 reads CAISKTGDTEAFF.